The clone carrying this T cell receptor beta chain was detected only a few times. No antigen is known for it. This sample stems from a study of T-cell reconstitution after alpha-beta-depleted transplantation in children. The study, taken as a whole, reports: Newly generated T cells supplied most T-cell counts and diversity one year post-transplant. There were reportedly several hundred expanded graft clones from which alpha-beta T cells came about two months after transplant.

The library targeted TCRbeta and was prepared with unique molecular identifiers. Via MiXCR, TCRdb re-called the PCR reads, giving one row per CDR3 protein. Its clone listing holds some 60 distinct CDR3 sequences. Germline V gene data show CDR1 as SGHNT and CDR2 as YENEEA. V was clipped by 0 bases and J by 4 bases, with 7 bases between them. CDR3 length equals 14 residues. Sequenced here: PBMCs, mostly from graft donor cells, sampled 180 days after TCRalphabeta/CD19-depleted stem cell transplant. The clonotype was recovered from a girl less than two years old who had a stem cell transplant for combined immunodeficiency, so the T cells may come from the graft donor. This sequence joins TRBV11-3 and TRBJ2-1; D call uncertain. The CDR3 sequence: CASSLDQAYNEQFF. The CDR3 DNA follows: TGTGCCAGCAGCTTAGATCAGGCTTACAATGAGCAGTTCTTC.